This entry features one TCR beta chain sequence. Its target is not known. The data originate from a study of naive and memory T cell subsets. Both TRBC1 and TRBC2 were covered by a beta constant-region primer of two equimolar oligonucleotides. Four rounds of PCR amplified the ligated cDNA using nested alpha and beta constant-region primers plus SP2. Via MiXCR, TCRdb re-called the UMI-ligation and nested PCR reads, giving one row per CDR3 protein. The sample lists over 110,000 distinct CDR3 sequences, 15% to 20% occurring once. Findings of the study overall: Especially in CD8 cells, naive repertoires contained a few larger clonotypes, possibly CD45RA-re-expressing memory cells.

Germline CDR1 LNHDA, CDR2 SQIVND (reference sequence). The V and J ends lost 2 bases and 9 bases respectively, with 8 bases between them. The CDR3 length is 12 residues. The sequence was obtained from a human donor in good health. The genes are TRBV19 and TRBJ2-1; D gene uncertain. The specimen sequenced was naive CD8+ T cells from blood. CDR3 DNA sequence: TGTGCCAGTAGTATATTGTTAGGTGAGCAGTTCTTC. Translation gives CASSILLGEQFF.